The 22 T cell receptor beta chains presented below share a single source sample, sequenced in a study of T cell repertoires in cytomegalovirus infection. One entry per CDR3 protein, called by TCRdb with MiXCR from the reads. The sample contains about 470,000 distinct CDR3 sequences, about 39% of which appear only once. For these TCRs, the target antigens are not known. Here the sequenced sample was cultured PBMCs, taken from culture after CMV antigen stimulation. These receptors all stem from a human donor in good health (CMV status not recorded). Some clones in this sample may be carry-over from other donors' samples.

The CDR3 DNA is TGTGCCAGCGGCAAACAATTGAGCTCCTATAATTCACCCCTCCACTTT. It specifies CASGKQLSSYNSPLHF. The chain is built from TRBV5-5 and TRBJ1-6; D remains ambiguous. The CDR3 has 16 residues. With 7 bases removed from V and 0 bases from J, the gap between germline ends came to 14 bases. CDR1 is SGHKS, CDR2 YYEKEE, per germline (reference sequence).

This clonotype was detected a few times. CDR3 sequence reads: CASSERSPGYEQYF. The DNA of the CDR3 is TGCGCCAGCAGCGAAAGAAGCCCCGGCTACGAGCAGTACTTC. The gene calls are TRBV4-1 and TRBJ2-7; D unresolved. The CDR3 is 14 amino acids. Germline V gene lookup returns CDR1 MGHRA and CDR2 YSYEKL. The germline V and J ends were trimmed by 5 bases and 3 bases, with 14 bases remaining between them.

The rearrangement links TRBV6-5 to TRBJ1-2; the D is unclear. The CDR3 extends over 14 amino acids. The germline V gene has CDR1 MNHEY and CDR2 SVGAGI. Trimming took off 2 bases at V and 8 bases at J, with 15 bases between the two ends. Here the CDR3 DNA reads TGTGCCAGCAGTTACACGAGCGGGGAAGGAGGCTACACCTTC. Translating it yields CASSYTSGEGGYTF.

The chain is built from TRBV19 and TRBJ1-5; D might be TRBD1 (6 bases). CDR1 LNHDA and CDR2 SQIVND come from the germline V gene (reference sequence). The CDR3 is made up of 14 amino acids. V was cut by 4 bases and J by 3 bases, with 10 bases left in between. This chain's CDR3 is CASSSDRNNQPQHF. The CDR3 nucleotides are TGTGCCAGTAGTAGCGACAGGAACAATCAGCCCCAGCATTTT.

The CDR3 loop reads CASGLAGGGDTQYF. CDR3 DNA: TGCGCCAGCGGACTAGCGGGAGGCGGGGATACGCAGTATTTT. The chain joins TRBV4-1 to TRBJ2-3, with 14 bases aligning to TRBD2. This CDR3 is 14 amino acids long. Germline V gives CDR1 MGHRA, CDR2 YSYEKL. The trim removed 8 bases at V and 6 bases at J, leaving 4 bases unmatched.

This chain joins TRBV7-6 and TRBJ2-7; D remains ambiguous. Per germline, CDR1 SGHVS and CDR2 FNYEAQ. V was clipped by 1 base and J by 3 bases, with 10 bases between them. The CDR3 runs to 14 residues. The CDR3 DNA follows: TGTGCCAGCAGCTTAGGGTTAGGGAACTACGAGCAGTACTTC. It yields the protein CASSLGLGNYEQYF.

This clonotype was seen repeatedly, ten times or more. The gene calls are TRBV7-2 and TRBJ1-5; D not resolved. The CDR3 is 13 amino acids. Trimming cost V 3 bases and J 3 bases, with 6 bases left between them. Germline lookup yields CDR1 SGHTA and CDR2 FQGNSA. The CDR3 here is CASSLGLNQPQHF. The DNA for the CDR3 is TGTGCCAGCAGCTTGGGCCTCAATCAGCCCCAGCATTTT.

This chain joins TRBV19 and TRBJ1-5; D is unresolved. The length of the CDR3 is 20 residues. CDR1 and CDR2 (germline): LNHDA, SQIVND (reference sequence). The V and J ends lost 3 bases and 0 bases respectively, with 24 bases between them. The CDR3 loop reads CASSILVRRSNSPSNQPQHF. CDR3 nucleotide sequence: TGTGCCAGTAGTATTCTAGTAAGGCGGTCCAACTCCCCTAGCAATCAGCCCCAGCATTTT.

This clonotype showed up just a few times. The CDR3 DNA follows: TGCGCCAGCAGCGACAGTCTAGCGGGAGGGTACAATGAGCAGTTCTTC. Protein: CASSDSLAGGYNEQFF. The genes are TRBV5-1 and TRBJ2-1; TRBD2 aligns across 12 bases. CDR1 is SGHRS, CDR2 YFSETQ, per germline. The CDR3 runs 16 residues. The junction had 6 bases not matched to a gene; V was cut back by 4 bases and J by 4 bases.

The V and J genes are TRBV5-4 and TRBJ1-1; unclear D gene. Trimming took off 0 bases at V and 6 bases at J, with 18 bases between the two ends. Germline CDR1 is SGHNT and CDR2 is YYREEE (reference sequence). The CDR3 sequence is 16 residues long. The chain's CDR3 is CASSLGLERFGSEAFF. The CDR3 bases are TGTGCCAGCAGCTTGGGACTCGAACGTTTCGGCTCTGAAGCTTTCTTT. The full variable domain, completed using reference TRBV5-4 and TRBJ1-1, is ETGVTQSPTHLIKTRGQQVTLRCSSQSGHNTVSWYQQALGQGPQFIFQYYREEENGRGNFPPRFSGLQFPNYSSELNVNALELDDSALYLCASSLGLERFGSEAFFGQGTRLTVV.

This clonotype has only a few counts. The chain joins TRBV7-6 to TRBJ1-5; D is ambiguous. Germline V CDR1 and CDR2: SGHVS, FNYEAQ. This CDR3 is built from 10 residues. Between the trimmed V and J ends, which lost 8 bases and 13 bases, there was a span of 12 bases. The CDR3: CASRGRGQHF. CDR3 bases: TGTGCCAGCCGAGGCCGCGGGCAGCATTTT.

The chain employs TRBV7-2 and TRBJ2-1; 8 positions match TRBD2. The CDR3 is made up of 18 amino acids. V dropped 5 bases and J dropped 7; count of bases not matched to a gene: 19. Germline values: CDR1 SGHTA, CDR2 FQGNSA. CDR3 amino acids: CASSLLLPERELRNEQFF. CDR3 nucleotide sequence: TGTGCCAGCAGCCTGTTATTACCAGAGCGGGAGCTAAGAAATGAGCAGTTCTTC.

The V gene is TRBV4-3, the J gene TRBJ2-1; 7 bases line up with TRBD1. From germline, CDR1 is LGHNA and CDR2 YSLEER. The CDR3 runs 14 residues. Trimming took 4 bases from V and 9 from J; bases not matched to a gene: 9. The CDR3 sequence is CASSLQGTPVEQFF. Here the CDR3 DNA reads TGCGCCAGCAGCCTACAGGGGACACCGGTTGAGCAGTTCTTC.

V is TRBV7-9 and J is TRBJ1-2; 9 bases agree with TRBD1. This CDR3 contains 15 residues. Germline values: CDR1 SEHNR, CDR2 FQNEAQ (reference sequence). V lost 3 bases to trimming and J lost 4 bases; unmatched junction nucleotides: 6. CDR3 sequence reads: CASSLGQGHTYGYTF. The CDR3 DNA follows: TGTGCCAGCAGCTTGGGACAGGGTCATACCTATGGCTACACCTTC.

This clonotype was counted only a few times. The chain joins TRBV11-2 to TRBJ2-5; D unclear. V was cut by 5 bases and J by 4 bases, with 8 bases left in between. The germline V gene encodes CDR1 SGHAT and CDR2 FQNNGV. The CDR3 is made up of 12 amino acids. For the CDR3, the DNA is TGTGCCAGCAGCCCATACGGAGAGACCCAGTACTTC. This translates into CASSPYGETQYF.

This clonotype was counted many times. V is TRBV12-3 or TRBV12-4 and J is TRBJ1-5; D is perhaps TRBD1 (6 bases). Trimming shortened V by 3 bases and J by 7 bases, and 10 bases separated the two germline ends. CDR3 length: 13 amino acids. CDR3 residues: CASSFGGTQPQHF. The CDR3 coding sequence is TGTGCCAGCAGTTTCGGGGGCACGCAGCCCCAGCATTTT.

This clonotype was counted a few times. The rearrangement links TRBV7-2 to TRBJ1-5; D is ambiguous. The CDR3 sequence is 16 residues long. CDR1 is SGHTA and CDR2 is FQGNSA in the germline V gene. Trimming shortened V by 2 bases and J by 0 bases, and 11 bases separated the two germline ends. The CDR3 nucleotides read TGTGCCAGCAGCTTATGGGCCGGTGGTAGCAATCAGCCCCAGCATTTT. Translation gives CASSLWAGGSNQPQHF.

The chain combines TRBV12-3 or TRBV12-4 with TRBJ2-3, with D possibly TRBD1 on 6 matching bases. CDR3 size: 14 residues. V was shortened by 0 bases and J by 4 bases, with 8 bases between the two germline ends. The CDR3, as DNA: TGTGCCAGCAGTTTAGCACAGGGTTCAGATACGCAGTATTTT. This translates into CASSLAQGSDTQYF.

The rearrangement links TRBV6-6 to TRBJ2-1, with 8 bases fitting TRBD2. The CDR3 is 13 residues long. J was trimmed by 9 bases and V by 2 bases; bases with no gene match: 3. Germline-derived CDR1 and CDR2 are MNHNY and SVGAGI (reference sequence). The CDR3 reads CASSYPAGVEQFF. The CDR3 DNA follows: TGTGCCAGCAGTTACCCAGCGGGAGTTGAGCAGTTCTTC.

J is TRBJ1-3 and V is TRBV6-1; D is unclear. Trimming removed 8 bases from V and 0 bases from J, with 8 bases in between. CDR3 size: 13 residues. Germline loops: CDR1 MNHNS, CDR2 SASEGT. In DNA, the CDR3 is TGTGCCAGCTCCGGGTTCTCTGGAAACACCATATATTTT. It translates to CASSGFSGNTIYF.

DNA for the CDR3: TGTGCCAGCAACCAGGGTGAAGAGACCCAGTACTTC. As protein: CASNQGEETQYF. The chain joins TRBV2 to TRBJ2-5; D possibly corresponds to TRBD1 (5 bases). The germline V gene encodes CDR1 SNHLY and CDR2 FYNNEI. The CDR3 contains 12 residues. Between the trimmed V and J ends, which lost 7 bases and 3 bases, there was a span of 9 bases.

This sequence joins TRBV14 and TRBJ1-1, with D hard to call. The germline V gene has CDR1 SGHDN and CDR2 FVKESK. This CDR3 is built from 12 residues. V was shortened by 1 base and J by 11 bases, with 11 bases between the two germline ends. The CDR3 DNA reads TGTGCCAGCAGCCAAGGCGGGTCCCGGGCTTTCTTT. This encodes CASSQGGSRAFF.